The rows below give T cell receptor beta chains drawn from one sample of a study of blood T cell repertoires in COVID-19. TCRdb's table, derived via immunoSEQ multiplex PCR, lists solely in-frame clones and lacks some. The sample holds around 36,000 clones, under 90% seen once. Material for sequencing was peripheral blood. All receptors derive from a human donor in a cohort sampled during active COVID-19. The CDR3 runs from the conserved cysteine through the conserved F or W. Each record gives: J gene, D gene, clone size, V gene, CDR3 DNA, CDR3 protein. D genes are given only for firm matches. Not every row has a clone size; where given, it reads once, few, many or a size class.

j_gene: TRBJ2-1
d_gene: .
abundance: .
v_gene: TRBV7-2
CDR3nt: TGTGCCAGCAGCCGGGGACTCCTGAGCTCCTACAATGAGCAGTTCTTC
CDR3aa: CASSRGLLSSYNEQFF

j_gene: TRBJ1-2
d_gene: TRBD1
abundance: .
v_gene: TRBV5-1
CDR3nt: TGCGCCAGCAGCTACGACAGGGGGCGAGACGCCAATTATAACTATGGCTACACCTTC
CDR3aa: CASSYDRGRDANYNYGYTF

j_gene: TRBJ2-4
d_gene: .
abundance: .
v_gene: TRBV6-2/TRBV6-3
CDR3nt: TGTGCCAGCAGTTACTCAGAGACAGGCCTAGCCAAAAACATTCAGTACTTC
CDR3aa: CASSYSETGLAKNIQYF

j_gene: TRBJ2-3
d_gene: .
abundance: few
v_gene: TRBV9
CDR3nt: TGTGCCAGCAGCGTACGGGTCGGCACAGATACGCAGTATTTT
CDR3aa: CASSVRVGTDTQYF

j_gene: TRBJ2-7
d_gene: .
abundance: .
v_gene: TRBV10-3
CDR3nt: TGTGCCATCAGTGGCGGCGGCTTCTACGAGCAGTACTTC
CDR3aa: CAISGGGFYEQYF

j_gene: TRBJ2-3
d_gene: .
abundance: .
v_gene: TRBV11-2
CDR3nt: TGTGCCAGCAGCCTTCGCTCGGGGGGCAGCACAGATACGCAGTATTTT
CDR3aa: CASSLRSGGSTDTQYF

j_gene: TRBJ1-2
d_gene: TRBD1
abundance: .
v_gene: TRBV18
CDR3nt: TGTGCCAGCTCACCACCCACCCGCGAACAGGGGGCGTATGGCTACACCTTC
CDR3aa: CASSPPTREQGAYGYTF

j_gene: TRBJ1-2
d_gene: TRBD1
abundance: .
v_gene: TRBV19
CDR3nt: TGTGCCAGTAGTTTAACCGGGACAGGCTCCTATGGCTACACCTTC
CDR3aa: CASSLTGTGSYGYTF

j_gene: TRBJ1-4
d_gene: TRBD1
abundance: .
v_gene: TRBV18
CDR3nt: TGTGCCAGCTCACCACAGGGACAGGGAGGTGAAAAACTGTTTTTT
CDR3aa: CASSPQGQGGEKLFF

j_gene: TRBJ1-4
d_gene: .
abundance: once
v_gene: TRBV5-4
CDR3nt: TGTGCCAGCAGCCGTGGGGGCCTCGCTAATGAAAAACTGTTTTTT
CDR3aa: CASSRGGLANEKLFF

j_gene: TRBJ1-5
d_gene: .
abundance: .
v_gene: TRBV27
CDR3nt: TGTGCCAGCAGTTATCGCACAGATAGCAATCAGCCCCAGCATTTT
CDR3aa: CASSYRTDSNQPQHF

j_gene: TRBJ1-1
d_gene: TRBD1
abundance: .
v_gene: TRBV19
CDR3nt: TGTGCCAGTAGTGTCGGACAGGGCCGTACTGAAGCTTTCTTT
CDR3aa: CASSVGQGRTEAFF

j_gene: TRBJ1-1
d_gene: .
abundance: .
v_gene: TRBV6-6
CDR3nt: TGTGCCAGCAGACAGGGAATGAACACTGAAGCTTTCTTT
CDR3aa: CASRQGMNTEAFF

j_gene: TRBJ1-1
d_gene: .
abundance: .
v_gene: TRBV18
CDR3nt: TGTGCCAGCTCACAGCTCACAGATCTGAACACTGAAGCTTTCTTT
CDR3aa: CASSQLTDLNTEAFF

j_gene: TRBJ2-2
d_gene: TRBD2
abundance: .
v_gene: TRBV18
CDR3nt: TGTGCCAGCTCAACGCAACTAGCGGGGACGACCGGGGAGCTGTTTTTT
CDR3aa: CASSTQLAGTTGELFF

j_gene: TRBJ2-7
d_gene: .
abundance: .
v_gene: TRBV27
CDR3nt: TGTGCCAGCAGACCTTCCACTCTAATGACAGTCTCCTACGAGCAGTACTTC
CDR3aa: CASRPSTLMTVSYEQYF

j_gene: TRBJ1-1
d_gene: .
abundance: .
v_gene: TRBV7-9
CDR3nt: TGTGCCAGCAGCCGCAGGTCCCCGGGAGGCACTGAAGCTTTCTTT
CDR3aa: CASSRRSPGGTEAFF

j_gene: TRBJ1-1
d_gene: TRBD1
abundance: .
v_gene: TRBV6-1
CDR3nt: TGTGCCAGCAGTGAAACCAGGGGGCGCAACCCTGAAGCTTTCTTT
CDR3aa: CASSETRGRNPEAFF

j_gene: TRBJ1-2
d_gene: .
abundance: .
v_gene: TRBV4-3
CDR3nt: TGCGCCAGCAGCCAAGATCGGGGTTATGGCTACACCTTC
CDR3aa: CASSQDRGYGYTF

j_gene: TRBJ2-3
d_gene: .
abundance: .
v_gene: TRBV4-2
CDR3nt: TGTGCCAGCAGCCAAGATGGCGAGCGGGATACGCAGTATTTT
CDR3aa: CASSQDGERDTQYF

j_gene: TRBJ2-3
d_gene: .
abundance: .
v_gene: TRBV25-1
CDR3nt: TGTGCCAGCAGCGATCGGGATACGCAGTATTTT
CDR3aa: CASSDRDTQYF

j_gene: TRBJ2-7
d_gene: TRBD2
abundance: .
v_gene: TRBV14
CDR3nt: TGTGCCAGCAGCCCTCCGCGACTAGCGGCGGCCTACGAGCAGTACTTC
CDR3aa: CASSPPRLAAAYEQYF

j_gene: TRBJ2-7
d_gene: .
abundance: .
v_gene: TRBV6-1
CDR3nt: TGTGCCAGCAGTGAGCGTGGACAGACCTACGAGCAGTACTTC
CDR3aa: CASSERGQTYEQYF

j_gene: TRBJ2-7
d_gene: TRBD2
abundance: .
v_gene: TRBV24-1
CDR3nt: TGTGCCACCAGTGGGGGGGGTCACTCCTACGAGCAGTACTTC
CDR3aa: CATSGGGHSYEQYF

j_gene: TRBJ2-7
d_gene: .
abundance: .
v_gene: TRBV27
CDR3nt: TGTGCCAGCAGTTTAGAGGGTTCCTACGAGCAGTACTTC
CDR3aa: CASSLEGSYEQYF

j_gene: TRBJ2-2
d_gene: TRBD1
abundance: few
v_gene: TRBV6-6
CDR3nt: TGTGCCAGCAGCGATACAGGGGGCCGGAACACCGGGGAGCTGTTTTTT
CDR3aa: CASSDTGGRNTGELFF

j_gene: TRBJ2-7
d_gene: TRBD2
abundance: .
v_gene: TRBV6-5
CDR3nt: TGTGCCAGCAGTTGGGGTGGAGGGACTAATGAGCAGTACTTC
CDR3aa: CASSWGGGTNEQYF

j_gene: TRBJ2-4
d_gene: .
abundance: .
v_gene: TRBV6-5
CDR3nt: TGTGCCAGCAGTCCCCGGGTGATGCGAAACATTCAGTACTTC
CDR3aa: CASSPRVMRNIQYF

j_gene: TRBJ2-6
d_gene: .
abundance: .
v_gene: TRBV30
CDR3nt: TGTGCCTGGGCTACTACAGGGCCCCCCACCGTCCTGACTTTC
CDR3aa: CAWATTGPPTVLTF

j_gene: TRBJ2-2
d_gene: TRBD2
abundance: .
v_gene: TRBV19
CDR3nt: TGTGCCAGTAGTATACCTAGCGGGAGTGGTGTCGGGGAGCTGTTTTTT
CDR3aa: CASSIPSGSGVGELFF

j_gene: TRBJ2-5
d_gene: TRBD2
abundance: .
v_gene: TRBV5-1
CDR3nt: TGCGCCAGCAGCTTGGATTTCTCGGGCGGGAGGGGTGGAGAGACCCAGTACTTC
CDR3aa: CASSLDFSGGRGGETQYF

j_gene: TRBJ2-7
d_gene: TRBD1
abundance: .
v_gene: TRBV4-2
CDR3nt: TGTGCCAGCAGCCCGGGACAGGGCCATTACGAGCAGTACTTC
CDR3aa: CASSPGQGHYEQYF

j_gene: TRBJ1-5
d_gene: TRBD1
abundance: once
v_gene: TRBV6-2/TRBV6-3
CDR3nt: TGTGCCAGCAGTGACAGGGCGAATCAGCCCCAGCATTTT
CDR3aa: CASSDRANQPQHF

j_gene: TRBJ2-1
d_gene: .
abundance: .
v_gene: TRBV15
CDR3nt: TGTGCCACCAGCAGAGATCAGGGCCTCTACAATGAGCAGTTCTTC
CDR3aa: CATSRDQGLYNEQFF

j_gene: TRBJ1-2
d_gene: TRBD1
abundance: .
v_gene: TRBV6-5
CDR3nt: TGTGCCAGTGTGAGGACAGGACCCTATGGCTACACCTTC
CDR3aa: CASVRTGPYGYTF

j_gene: TRBJ2-7
d_gene: TRBD2
abundance: .
v_gene: TRBV9
CDR3nt: TGTGCCAGCAGCGTTGGTTTTGGTACTAGCGGAACCTACGAGCAGTACTTC
CDR3aa: CASSVGFGTSGTYEQYF